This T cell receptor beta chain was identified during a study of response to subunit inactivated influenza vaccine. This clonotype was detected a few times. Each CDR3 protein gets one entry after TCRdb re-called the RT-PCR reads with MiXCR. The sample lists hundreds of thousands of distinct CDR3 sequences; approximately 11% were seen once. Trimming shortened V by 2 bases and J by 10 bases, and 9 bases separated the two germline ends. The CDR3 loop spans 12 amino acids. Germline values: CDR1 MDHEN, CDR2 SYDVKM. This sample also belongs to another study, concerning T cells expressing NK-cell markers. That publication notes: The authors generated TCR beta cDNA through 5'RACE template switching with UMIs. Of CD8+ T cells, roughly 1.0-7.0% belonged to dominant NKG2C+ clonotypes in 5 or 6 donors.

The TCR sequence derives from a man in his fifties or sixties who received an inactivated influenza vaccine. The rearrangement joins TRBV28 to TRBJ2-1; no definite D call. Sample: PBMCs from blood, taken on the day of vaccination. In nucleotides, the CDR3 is TGTGCCAGCAGTTTAGGCCGACTGGAGCAGTTCTTC. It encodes CASSLGRLEQFF.